This T cell receptor (beta chain) appears in the sequencing data of a study of spatial heterogeneity in lung cancer. Study summary: Consistently, beta-chain sequences turned up in larger numbers than alpha-chain sequences did. Raw reads showed each unique TCR and UMI combination turning up more than ten times on average.

V was clipped by 7 bases and J by 7 bases; unmatched bases: 3. Germline V gives CDR1 DFQATT, CDR2 SNEGSKA (reference sequence). CDR3 length: 11 amino acids. The table lists this clonotype with a few counts. Time point in this sample: sample taken at primary tumor resection. TCRs were sequenced from unsorted whole RNA of tumor, nontumor lung or PBMC. TCRdb reanalysed the 5' RACE reads using MiXCR and keeps one entry per CDR3 protein. The sample lists more than 65,000 distinct CDR3 sequences, 10% to 15% occurring once. The sequences come from PBMCs, collected at surgery. The chain employs TRBV20-1 and TRBJ2-1; the match to TRBD1 covers 8 bases. This clonotype was sampled from a male donor with early-stage non-small cell lung cancer. The CDR3 protein is CSVDRANEQFF. CDR3 nucleotide sequence: TGCAGTGTGGACAGGGCAAATGAGCAGTTCTTC.